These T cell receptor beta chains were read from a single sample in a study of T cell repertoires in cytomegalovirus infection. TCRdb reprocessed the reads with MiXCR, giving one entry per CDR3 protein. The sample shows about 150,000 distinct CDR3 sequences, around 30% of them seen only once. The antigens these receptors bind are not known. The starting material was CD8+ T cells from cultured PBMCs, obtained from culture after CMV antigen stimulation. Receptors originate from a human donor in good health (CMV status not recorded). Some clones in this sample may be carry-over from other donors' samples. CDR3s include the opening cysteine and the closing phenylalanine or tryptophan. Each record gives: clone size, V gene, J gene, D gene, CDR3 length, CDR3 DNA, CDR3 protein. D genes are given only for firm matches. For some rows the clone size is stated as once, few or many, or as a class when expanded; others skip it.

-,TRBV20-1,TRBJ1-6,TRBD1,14,TGCAGTGCCGAGGACAGGGAGGCTAATTCACCCCTCCACTTT,CSAEDREANSPLHF
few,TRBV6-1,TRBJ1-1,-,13,TGTGCCAGCAATGGCAGGGTGAACACTGAAGCTTTCTTT,CASNGRVNTEAFF
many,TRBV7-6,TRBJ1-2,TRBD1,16,TGTGCCAGCAGCCCGCTCAGGACAGGGGTCGACTATGGCTACACCTTC,CASSPLRTGVDYGYTF
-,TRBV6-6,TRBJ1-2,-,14,TGTGCCAGCAGTCCGACCGGGACTGAGTATGGCTACACCTTC,CASSPTGTEYGYTF
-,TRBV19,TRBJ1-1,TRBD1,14,TGTGTCAGTAGCAGGGACAGGGGAAACACTGAAGCTTTCTTT,CVSSRDRGNTEAFF
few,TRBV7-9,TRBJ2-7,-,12,TGTGCCAGCAGCGACGGGGAGAGCGAGCAGTACTTC,CASSDGESEQYF
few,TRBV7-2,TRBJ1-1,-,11,TGTGCCAGCAGCTTTGGCGAGCGAGCTTTCTTT,CASSFGERAFF
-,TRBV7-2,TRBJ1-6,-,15,TGTGCCAGCAGCTTAGAGAAGGGGATGGATTCACCCCTCCACTTT,CASSLEKGMDSPLHF
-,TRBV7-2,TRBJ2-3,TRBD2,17,TGTGCCAGCAGCTCGACGGGCGGGACTAGCGGGGCAGATACGCAGTATTTT,CASSSTGGTSGADTQYF
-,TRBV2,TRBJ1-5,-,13,TGTGCCAGCAGTGAAGCGCTTAGTCAGCCCCAGCATTTT,CASSEALSQPQHF
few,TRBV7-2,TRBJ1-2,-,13,TGTGCCAGCAGTCCATTGGGCAACTATGGCTACACCTTC,CASSPLGNYGYTF
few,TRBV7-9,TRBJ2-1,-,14,TGTGCCAGCAGTCCCCCGACTAGATCGGGTGAGCAGTTCTTC,CASSPPTRSGEQFF
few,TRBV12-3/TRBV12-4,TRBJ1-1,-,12,TGTGCCAGCAACTTAAGCGGCAGGGAAGCTTTCTTT,CASNLSGREAFF
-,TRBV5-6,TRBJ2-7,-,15,TGTGCCAGCAGCTCCGGGTTGGACAATTCCTACGAGCAGTACTTC,CASSSGLDNSYEQYF
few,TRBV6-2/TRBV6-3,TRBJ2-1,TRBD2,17,TGTGCCAGCAGTTCCCAGCGGGGGGCGAGCTCCTACAATGAGCAGTTCTTC,CASSSQRGASSYNEQFF
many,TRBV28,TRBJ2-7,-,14,TGTGCCAGCAGTTTCGAAGGGCCATCCTACGAGCAGTACTTC,CASSFEGPSYEQYF
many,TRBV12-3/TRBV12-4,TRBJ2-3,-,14,TGTGCCACCCGGAGCCGAGGGACGGGAGATACGCAGTATTTT,CATRSRGTGDTQYF
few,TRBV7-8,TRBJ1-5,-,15,TGTGCCAGCAGCCCTGAAAGGTTGAGCAATCAGCCCCAGCATTTT,CASSPERLSNQPQHF
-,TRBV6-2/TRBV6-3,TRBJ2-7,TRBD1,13,TGTGCCAGCAGTCGACAGGGTATCTACGAGCAGTACTTC,CASSRQGIYEQYF
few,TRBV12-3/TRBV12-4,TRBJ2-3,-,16,TGTGCCAGCAGTTTATATCTCGGTCTAAGCACAGATACGCAGTATTTT,CASSLYLGLSTDTQYF
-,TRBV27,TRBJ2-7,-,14,TGTGCCAGCAGTTTAATGGCAGGGGCCTACGAGCAGTACTTC,CASSLMAGAYEQYF
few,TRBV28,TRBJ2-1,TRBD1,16,TGTGCCAGCAGTTCCCCGACAGGGTGGAAATACAATGAGCAGTTCTTC,CASSSPTGWKYNEQFF
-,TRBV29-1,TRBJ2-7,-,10,TGCAGCGTATTAGCGGACGAGCAGTACTTC,CSVLADEQYF
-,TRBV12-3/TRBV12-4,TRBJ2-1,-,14,TGTGCCAGCAGTCCTGTTGGGATAAACAATGAGCAGTTCTTC,CASSPVGINNEQFF
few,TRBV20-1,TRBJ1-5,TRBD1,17,TGCAGTGCCCCGGGACAGGGAAAGGTAGGAGCTAATCAGCCCCAGCATTTT,CSAPGQGKVGANQPQHF
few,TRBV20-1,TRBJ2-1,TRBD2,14,TGCAGTGCTAGAACAGCGGGGGGGCAAGATGAGCAGTTCTTC,CSARTAGGQDEQFF
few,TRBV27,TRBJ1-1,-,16,TGTGCCAGCAGTCCCCCGCCCGGGGCGTTGAACACTGAAGCTTTCTTT,CASSPPPGALNTEAFF
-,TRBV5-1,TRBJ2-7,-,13,TGCGCCAGCAGCTTGCCAGGAGACTACGAGCAGTACTTC,CASSLPGDYEQYF
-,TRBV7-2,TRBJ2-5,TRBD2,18,TGTGCCAGCAGCTTAGGTGTAGGAGCGGGGGACGTCCGGGAGACCCAGTACTTC,CASSLGVGAGDVRETQYF
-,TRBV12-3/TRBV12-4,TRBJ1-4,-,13,TGTGCCAGCAGAGACGGGGGTGGAGAAAAACTGTTTTTT,CASRDGGGEKLFF
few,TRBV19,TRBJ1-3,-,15,TGTGCCAGTAGCACGGACAGAAGCTCTGGAAACACCATATATTTT,CASSTDRSSGNTIYF
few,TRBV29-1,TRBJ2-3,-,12,TGCAGCGTTGGAGATAGCACAGATACGCAGTATTTT,CSVGDSTDTQYF
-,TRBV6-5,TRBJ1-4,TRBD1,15,TGTGCCAGCAGTTACTCGCCCGACAGGGCCGAAAAACTGTTTTTT,CASSYSPDRAEKLFF
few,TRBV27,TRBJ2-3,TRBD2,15,TGTGCCAGCAGTTTACCGGGGGGAGGCACAGATACGCAGTATTTT,CASSLPGGGTDTQYF
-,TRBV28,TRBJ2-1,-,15,TGTGCCAGCAGTTCGAGGGGGGGCTCCTACAATGAGCAGTTCTTC,CASSSRGGSYNEQFF
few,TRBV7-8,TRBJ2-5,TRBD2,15,TGTGCCAGCAGCTCGACTAGCGGGGTACAAGAGACCCAGTACTTC,CASSSTSGVQETQYF
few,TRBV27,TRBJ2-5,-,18,TGTGCCAGCAAGCCACTAATGACAGGCCCGGGAGGTTTGGAGACCCAGTACTTC,CASKPLMTGPGGLETQYF
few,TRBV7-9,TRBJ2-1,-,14,TGTGCCAGCAGCTTTATGACTAGTCTCAATGAGCAGTTCTTC,CASSFMTSLNEQFF
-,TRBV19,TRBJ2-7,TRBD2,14,TGTGCCAGTAGCCCCGGGAGGAAATCCTACGAGCAGTACTTC,CASSPGRKSYEQYF
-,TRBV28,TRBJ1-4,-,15,TGTGCCAGCAGTTTTGGTATGGGGAGGGATGAAAAACTGTTTTTT,CASSFGMGRDEKLFF
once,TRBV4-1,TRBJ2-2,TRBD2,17,TGCGCCAGCAGAGAACTAGCGGGGTTAGCGAACACCGGGGAGCTGTTTTTT,CASRELAGLANTGELFF
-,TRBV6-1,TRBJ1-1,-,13,TGTGCCAGCAGTCGGGGGGGACACACTGAAGCTTTCTTT,CASSRGGHTEAFF
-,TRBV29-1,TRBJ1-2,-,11,TGCAGCGTACAGTCTAACTATGGCTACACCTTC,CSVQSNYGYTF
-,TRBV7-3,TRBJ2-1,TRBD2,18,TGTGCCAGCAGCTTAGGTCTAGCGGGGGGGCCAGCCTACAATGAGCAGTTCTTC,CASSLGLAGGPAYNEQFF
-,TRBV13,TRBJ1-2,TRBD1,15,TGTGCCAGCAGCTCAGACAGGGGGCCCCTCTACGGCTACACCTTC,CASSSDRGPLYGYTF
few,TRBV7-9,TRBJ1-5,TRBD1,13,TGTGCCAGCAGCTTAGCTGGACAGGAGCCCCAGCATTTT,CASSLAGQEPQHF
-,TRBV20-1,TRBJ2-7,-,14,TGCAGTGCTAGAGATACGCCGGGCTCCTACGAGCAGTACTTC,CSARDTPGSYEQYF
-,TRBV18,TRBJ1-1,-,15,TGTGCCAGCTCACCACCGGGGGCGGGGAGGACTGAAGCTTTCTTT,CASSPPGAGRTEAFF
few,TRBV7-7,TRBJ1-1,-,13,TGTGCCAGCAGCGACTCACTGAACACTGAAGCTTTCTTT,CASSDSLNTEAFF
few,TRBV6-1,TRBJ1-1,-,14,TGTGCCAGCAGTCTAGGGGACCCGAACACTGAAGCTTTCTTT,CASSLGDPNTEAFF
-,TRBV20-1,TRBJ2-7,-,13,TGCAGTGCTCACCAGGGAAACTCCTACGAGCAGTACTTC,CSAHQGNSYEQYF
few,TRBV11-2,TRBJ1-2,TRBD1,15,TGTGCCAGCAGCTCGGACAGGACGTCCCCTCGAGGCTACACCTTC,CASSSDRTSPRGYTF